The rows below give T cell receptor beta chains drawn from one sample of a study of Ad26.COV2.S vaccination and SARS-CoV-2 variants. Produced via immunoSEQ multiplex PCR; TCRdb's table is partial and in-frame only. The sample contains 250,000 or so clones, about 83% of which appear only once. Sequenced material: peripheral blood, taken in a trial of Ad26.COV2.S vaccine versus placebo. Receptors originate from a person between 18 and 65 years old who received the Ad26.COV2.S COVID-19 vaccine or a placebo. The CDR3 runs from the conserved cysteine through the conserved F or W. D genes are given only for firm matches. Size tells how often a clone was seen (once, few, many) or the class of an expanded clone, and some rows leave it out.

d_call: TRBD2; v_call: TRBV19; j_call: TRBJ2-3; clone_size: .; cdr3_aa: CASSIGTRGETDTQYF; cdr3_nt: TGTGCCAGTAGTATTGGGACTAGGGGGGAGACAGATACGCAGTATTTT
d_call: .; v_call: TRBV7-8; j_call: TRBJ1-1; clone_size: .; cdr3_aa: CASSSGKERGTEAFF; cdr3_nt: TGTGCCAGCAGCTCAGGGAAAGAGAGAGGCACTGAAGCTTTCTTT
d_call: .; v_call: TRBV5-4; j_call: TRBJ1-2; clone_size: .; cdr3_aa: CASSLVRGWGYTF; cdr3_nt: TGTGCCAGCAGCTTGGTTCGGGGTTGGGGCTACACCTTC
d_call: .; v_call: TRBV6-2/TRBV6-3; j_call: TRBJ1-5; clone_size: few; cdr3_aa: CASSYFTNQPQHF; cdr3_nt: TGTGCCAGCAGTTATTTTACCAATCAGCCCCAGCATTTT
d_call: .; v_call: TRBV27; j_call: TRBJ2-1; clone_size: few; cdr3_aa: CASRRGTYNEQFF; cdr3_nt: TGTGCCAGCAGGCGGGGTACCTACAATGAGCAGTTCTTC
d_call: .; v_call: TRBV30; j_call: TRBJ1-4; clone_size: .; cdr3_aa: CAWSPPGSGIWEKLFF; cdr3_nt: TGTGCCTGGAGTCCCCCCGGTTCCGGGATATGGGAAAAACTGTTTTTT
d_call: .; v_call: TRBV19; j_call: TRBJ1-2; clone_size: .; cdr3_aa: CASNQQAYGYTF; cdr3_nt: TGTGCCAGTAATCAACAGGCTTATGGCTACACCTTC
d_call: .; v_call: TRBV4-3; j_call: TRBJ1-2; clone_size: .; cdr3_aa: CASSPMGQGDGYTF; cdr3_nt: TGCGCCAGCAGCCCGATGGGACAAGGGGATGGCTACACCTTC
d_call: .; v_call: TRBV19; j_call: TRBJ1-2; clone_size: .; cdr3_aa: CASKNGPNYGYTF; cdr3_nt: TGTGCCAGTAAAAACGGGCCTAACTATGGCTACACCTTC
d_call: .; v_call: TRBV7-9; j_call: TRBJ2-1; clone_size: .; cdr3_aa: CASIWDMSSYNEQFF; cdr3_nt: TGTGCCAGCATCTGGGACATGAGCTCCTACAATGAGCAGTTCTTC
d_call: .; v_call: TRBV18; j_call: TRBJ2-1; clone_size: .; cdr3_aa: CASSSVRSSYNEQFF; cdr3_nt: TGTGCCAGCTCATCTGTCAGGAGCTCCTACAATGAGCAGTTCTTC
d_call: .; v_call: TRBV15; j_call: TRBJ2-5; clone_size: .; cdr3_aa: CATSGPPSETQYF; cdr3_nt: TGTGCCACCAGCGGGCCCCCTAGTGAGACCCAGTACTTC
d_call: .; v_call: TRBV5-4; j_call: TRBJ2-1; clone_size: .; cdr3_aa: CASSLASGVPYNEQFF; cdr3_nt: TGTGCCAGCAGCCTGGCCTCAGGGGTCCCCTACAATGAGCAGTTCTTC
d_call: .; v_call: TRBV7-3; j_call: TRBJ1-6; clone_size: .; cdr3_aa: CASSSGLSNSPLHF; cdr3_nt: TGTGCCAGCAGCTCGGGACTATCTAATTCACCCCTCCACTTT
d_call: .; v_call: TRBV4-1; j_call: TRBJ2-2; clone_size: .; cdr3_aa: CASSPSVGDRTEGELFF; cdr3_nt: TGCGCCAGCAGCCCATCGGTCGGGGACCGGACAGAAGGGGAGCTGTTTTTT
d_call: .; v_call: TRBV7-9; j_call: TRBJ2-1; clone_size: .; cdr3_aa: CASSGRHYNEQFF; cdr3_nt: TGTGCCAGCAGCGGAAGACACTACAATGAGCAGTTCTTC
d_call: .; v_call: TRBV5-1; j_call: TRBJ1-3; clone_size: .; cdr3_aa: CASSLDLSSGNTIYF; cdr3_nt: TGCGCCAGCAGCTTGGACCTTAGCTCTGGAAACACCATATATTTT
d_call: TRBD1; v_call: TRBV7-3; j_call: TRBJ1-2; clone_size: .; cdr3_aa: CASSEGTGFGYTF; cdr3_nt: TGTGCCAGCAGCGAAGGGACAGGGTTCGGCTACACCTTC
d_call: .; v_call: TRBV5-5; j_call: TRBJ1-1; clone_size: .; cdr3_aa: CASSLGGTRINTEAFF; cdr3_nt: TGTGCCAGCAGCTTGGGCGGGACACGGATTAACACTGAAGCTTTCTTT
d_call: .; v_call: TRBV15; j_call: TRBJ1-3; clone_size: .; cdr3_aa: CATSNFGASGNTIYF; cdr3_nt: TGTGCCACCAGCAATTTCGGGGCCTCTGGAAACACCATATATTTT
d_call: .; v_call: TRBV11-1; j_call: TRBJ1-1; clone_size: .; cdr3_aa: CASSLSWERVNTEAFF; cdr3_nt: TGTGCCAGCAGCTTAAGCTGGGAGAGAGTAAACACTGAAGCTTTCTTT
d_call: .; v_call: TRBV18; j_call: TRBJ1-1; clone_size: .; cdr3_aa: CASSPVTEEAFF; cdr3_nt: TGTGCCAGCTCACCGGTAACAGAAGAAGCTTTCTTT